A selection of T cell receptor beta chains follows, all from one sample in a study of CD8+ T cells in alopecia areata. Some clones are missing from TCRdb's copy, which holds only in-frame ones; the method was immunoSEQ multiplex PCR. The sample yields roughly 120,000 clones, 56% seen once. The input for sequencing was CD4+ T cells sorted from blood, taken at week 24, from a patient treated with tofacitinib. These receptors were collected from a human donor with alopecia areata. Each CDR3 is given with its conserved first and last residue. D genes are given only for firm matches. Clone size, where shown, is once, few, many, or a class for clones that have expanded.

j_call,v_call,d_call,clone_size,cdr3_nt,cdr3_aa
TRBJ1-2,TRBV23-1,-,few,TGCGCCAGCGCTCCGGGATGTGGCTACACCTTC,CASAPGCGYTF
TRBJ1-3,TRBV18,-,few,TGTGCCAGCTCACCGGCAAGGACAGTATCTGGAAACACCATATATTTT,CASSPARTVSGNTIYF
TRBJ2-5,TRBV29-1,-,-,TGCAGCGTAACGGGACCCTTCCAAGAGACCCAGTACTTC,CSVTGPFQETQYF
TRBJ2-2,TRBV15,-,-,TGTGCCACCAGCAGAACTGCCGGCGGGGGCCATAACACCGGGGAGCTGTTTTTT,CATSRTAGGGHNTGELFF
TRBJ2-7,TRBV7-2,TRBD2,-,TGTGCCAGCAGCTTAGTGCCGGGGGGGTCCTACGAGCAGTACTTC,CASSLVPGGSYEQYF
TRBJ1-3,TRBV30,-,-,TGTGCCTGGAGTGTAGGCAGCAAAGCTTTCTCTGGAAACACCATATATTTT,CAWSVGSKAFSGNTIYF
TRBJ2-5,TRBV18,-,-,TGTGCCAGCTCACCACGACAGAAAGAGACCCAGTACTTC,CASSPRQKETQYF
TRBJ1-3,TRBV7-2,-,-,TGTGCCAGCAGCTCGCAGGGACTCTCTGGAAACACCATATATTTT,CASSSQGLSGNTIYF
TRBJ2-7,TRBV4-3,TRBD1,-,TGCGCCAGCAGCCATCGAGACAGGGGGCCCTACGAGCAGTACTTC,CASSHRDRGPYEQYF
TRBJ1-5,TRBV29-1,-,few,TGCAGCGTTGGGGGAATTGGTCAGCCCCAGCATTTT,CSVGGIGQPQHF
TRBJ2-5,TRBV30,TRBD1,-,TGTGCCTGGAGCGTCGGACAGGGCCAAGAGACCCAGTACTTC,CAWSVGQGQETQYF
TRBJ1-2,TRBV27,TRBD1,-,TGTGCCAGCAGACAGGGGGTCGCCTACTATGGCTACACCTTC,CASRQGVAYYGYTF
TRBJ2-3,TRBV7-2,TRBD1,-,TGTGCCAGCAGCTTAGGAGGGACAGCGATCCAACGCACAGATACGCAGTATTTT,CASSLGGTAIQRTDTQYF
TRBJ1-2,TRBV5-6,-,-,TGTGCCAGCAGTTCACAGGGAGGGTTCGACTATGGCTACACCTTC,CASSSQGGFDYGYTF
TRBJ1-6,TRBV6-6,-,-,TGTGCCAGCAGTCCCAAGGGGGGGCAAGGTTCACCCCTCCACTTT,CASSPKGGQGSPLHF
TRBJ2-1,TRBV30,TRBD2,few,TGTGCCTGGAGGGGACTAGCGTCCAACAATGAGCAGTTCTTC,CAWRGLASNNEQFF